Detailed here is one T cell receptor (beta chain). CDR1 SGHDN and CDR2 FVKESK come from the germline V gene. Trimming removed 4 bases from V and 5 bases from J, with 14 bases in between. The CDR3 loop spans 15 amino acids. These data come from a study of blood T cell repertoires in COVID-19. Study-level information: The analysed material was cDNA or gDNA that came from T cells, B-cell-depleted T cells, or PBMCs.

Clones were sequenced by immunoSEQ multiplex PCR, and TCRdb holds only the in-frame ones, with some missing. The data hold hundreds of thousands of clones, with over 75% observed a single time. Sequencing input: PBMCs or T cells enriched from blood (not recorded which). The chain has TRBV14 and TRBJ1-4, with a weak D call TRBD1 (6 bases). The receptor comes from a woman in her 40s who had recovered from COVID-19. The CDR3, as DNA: TGTGCCAGCAGCCTCGGACGAGGGGGAAATGAAAAACTGTTTTTT. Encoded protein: CASSLGRGGNEKLFF.